The text below deals with one T cell receptor beta chain. Produced via immunoSEQ multiplex PCR; TCRdb's table is partial and in-frame only. The table has 90,000 to 120,000 clones, approximately 92% seen once; the top ten hold approximately 2.7%. CDR1 SGHRS and CDR2 YFSETQ come from the germline V gene. This CDR3 contains 16 residues. Trimming stripped 0 bases from V and 0 bases from J, with 10 bases between. This sample was taken from a study of siplizumab effects on memory and regulatory T cells. The V call is TRBV5-1, the J call TRBJ2-4; D not certain. The clonotype comes from a human donor in good health. Some clones in this sample may be carry-over from other donors' samples. The sample was CD4+ T cells sorted from blood. The DNA of the CDR3 is TGCGCCAGCAGCTTGGGGGCGCAGTCAGCCAAAAACATTCAGTACTTC. Translated, it gives CASSLGAQSAKNIQYF.